These 7 T cell receptor beta chains share one sample of origin, sequenced in a study of T cells in Graves' hyperthyroidism and ophthalmopathy. RNA transcripts gave rise to amplified TCR beta CDR3 regions. When the TCR CDR3 underwent first-round RT-PCR, the HTBI primer set was used. TCRdb reprocessed the multiplex PCR reads with MiXCR, giving one entry per CDR3 protein. The sample holds 300,000 to 350,000 distinct CDR3 sequences, 15% to 20% seen once. Sequenced: blood. These receptors came from a woman aged 45 to 65 with Graves' hyperthyroidism.

This clonotype was counted ten times or more. This chain uses TRBV5-1 with TRBJ2-5; D is possibly TRBD1 (5 bases). The CDR3 has 15 amino acids. The V gene's germline CDR1 is SGHRS and CDR2 YFSETQ. V was clipped by 4 bases and J by 4 bases, with 17 bases between them. DNA of the CDR3: TGCGCCAGCAGCACGCGGCAGGGAACCCCAGAGACCCAGTACTTC. Its translation: CASSTRQGTPETQYF.

The chain carries TRBV27 and TRBJ2-1; no reliable D call. The CDR3 contains 13 residues. The V end lost 4 bases, the J end lost 2 bases, and 6 bases lay between the germline ends. The V gene's germline CDR1 is MNHEY and CDR2 SMNVEV (reference sequence). The CDR3: CASSSITYNEQFF. The CDR3, as DNA: TGTGCCAGCAGTTCAATCACCTACAATGAGCAGTTCTTC.

This clonotype was detected many times. J is TRBJ2-7 and V is TRBV27, with 11 bases matching TRBD1. J lost 3 bases, V lost 6 bases, and 4 bases had no gene match. The CDR3 consists of 14 residues. The V gene's germline CDR1 is MNHEY and CDR2 SMNVEV (reference sequence). The CDR3: CASSPGTGGYEQYF. The CDR3 DNA follows: TGTGCCAGCAGCCCCGGGACAGGGGGCTACGAGCAGTACTTC.

There are many counts of this clonotype. This chain links TRBV11-2 with TRBJ2-1; 7 nucleotides line up with TRBD2. The length of the CDR3 is 15 residues. The junction had 5 bases not matched to a gene; V was cut back by 4 bases and J by 2 bases. Germline CDR1 is SGHAT and CDR2 is FQNNGV. In DNA, the CDR3 is TGTGCCAGCAGCTACTCTAGCGGACCCTACAATGAGCAGTTCTTC. Protein product: CASSYSSGPYNEQFF.

Only a few counts were recorded for this clonotype. The chain carries TRBV2 and TRBJ1-2; D is possibly TRBD1 (5 bases). CDR3 length: 13 amino acids. V was trimmed by 3 bases and J by 6 bases, leaving 11 bases between them. Germline CDR1 and CDR2: SNHLY and FYNNEI. Here the CDR3 DNA reads TGTGCCAGCAGTGATGACAGTAGGAATGGCTACACCTTC. This translates into CASSDDSRNGYTF.

This clonotype was seen at least ten times. The chain uses TRBV3-1 and TRBJ2-7; 9 bases are a match to TRBD2. The J segment lost 5 bases and the V segment lost 5 bases, leaving 7 bases of the junction unmatched. The CDR3 consists of 14 residues. Per the germline V gene, CDR1 is LGHDT and CDR2 is YNNKEL (reference sequence). The CDR3 DNA reads as TGTGCCAGCAGCTTGGCTAGCGGGAACCACGAGCAGTACTTC. Amino acid sequence: CASSLASGNHEQYF.

The chain carries TRBV27 and TRBJ1-1; no firm D call. The CDR3 runs to 13 residues. Germline CDR1 MNHEY, CDR2 SMNVEV (reference sequence). The V end was cut by 6 bases, the J end by 0 bases, with 8 bases between. Here the CDR3 DNA reads TGTGCCAGCAGCCAGGAGCTGAACACTGAAGCTTTCTTT. Protein sequence: CASSQELNTEAFF.